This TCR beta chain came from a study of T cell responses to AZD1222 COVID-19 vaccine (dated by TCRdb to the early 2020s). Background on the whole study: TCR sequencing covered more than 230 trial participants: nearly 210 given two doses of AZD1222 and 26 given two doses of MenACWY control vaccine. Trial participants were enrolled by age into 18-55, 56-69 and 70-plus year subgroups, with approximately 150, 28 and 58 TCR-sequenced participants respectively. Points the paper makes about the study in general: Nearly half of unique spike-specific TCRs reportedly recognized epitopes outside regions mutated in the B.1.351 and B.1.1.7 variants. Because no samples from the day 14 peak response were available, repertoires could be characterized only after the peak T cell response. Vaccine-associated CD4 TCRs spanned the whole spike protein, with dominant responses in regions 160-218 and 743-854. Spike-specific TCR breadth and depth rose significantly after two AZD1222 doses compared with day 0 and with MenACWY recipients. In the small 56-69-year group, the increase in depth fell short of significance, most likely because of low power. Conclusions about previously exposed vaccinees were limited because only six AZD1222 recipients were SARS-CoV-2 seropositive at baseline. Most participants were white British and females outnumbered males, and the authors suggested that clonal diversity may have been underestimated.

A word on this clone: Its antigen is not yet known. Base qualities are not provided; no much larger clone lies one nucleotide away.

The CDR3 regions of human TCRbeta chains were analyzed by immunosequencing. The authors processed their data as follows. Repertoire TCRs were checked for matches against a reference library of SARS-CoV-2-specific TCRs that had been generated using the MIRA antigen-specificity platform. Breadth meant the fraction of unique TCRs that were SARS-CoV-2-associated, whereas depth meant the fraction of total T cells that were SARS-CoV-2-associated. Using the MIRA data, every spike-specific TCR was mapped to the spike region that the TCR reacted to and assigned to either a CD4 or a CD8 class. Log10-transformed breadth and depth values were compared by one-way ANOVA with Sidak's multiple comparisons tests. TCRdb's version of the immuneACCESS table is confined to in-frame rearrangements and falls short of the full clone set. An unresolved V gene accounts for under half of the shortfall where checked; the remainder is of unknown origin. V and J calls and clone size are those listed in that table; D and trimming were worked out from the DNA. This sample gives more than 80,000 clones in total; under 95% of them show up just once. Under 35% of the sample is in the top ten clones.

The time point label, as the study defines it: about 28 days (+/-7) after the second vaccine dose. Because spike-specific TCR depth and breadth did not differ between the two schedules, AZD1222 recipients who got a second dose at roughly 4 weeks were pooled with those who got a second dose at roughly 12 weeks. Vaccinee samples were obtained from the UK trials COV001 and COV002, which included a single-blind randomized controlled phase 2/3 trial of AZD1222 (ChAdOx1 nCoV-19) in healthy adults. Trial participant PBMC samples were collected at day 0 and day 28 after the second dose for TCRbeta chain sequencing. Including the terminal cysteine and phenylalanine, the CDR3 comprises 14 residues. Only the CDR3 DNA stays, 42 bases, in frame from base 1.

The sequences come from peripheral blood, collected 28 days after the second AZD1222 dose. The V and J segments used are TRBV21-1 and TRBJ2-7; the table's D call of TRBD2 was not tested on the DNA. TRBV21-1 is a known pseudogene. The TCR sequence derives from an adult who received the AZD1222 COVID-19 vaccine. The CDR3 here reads CASSNERRGYEQYF. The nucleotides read TGTGCCAGCAGCAATGAGAGACGGGGCTACGAGCAGTACTTC.